This T cell receptor (beta chain) was identified in a study of blood T cell repertoires in COVID-19. V dropped 0 bases and J dropped 4 bases, with 21 bases sitting between them. This CDR3 has 18 amino acids. From germline, CDR1 is SGHTA and CDR2 FQGNSA. Clones were read by immunoSEQ multiplex PCR, and TCRdb kept only the in-frame ones, dropping some. The repertoire includes about 170,000 clones, less than 80% of them detected once, and over 15% sits in the top ten. Sample: PBMCs or T cells enriched from blood (not recorded which). This rearrangement joins TRBV7-2 to TRBJ1-2; D is possibly TRBD1 (6 bases). The TCR originated in a woman aged 70-85 years in a cohort exposed to, infected with or recovered from COVID-19 (not recorded which). The CDR3, as DNA: TGTGCCAGCAGCTTAGCGTGGGCAGGGGAGTGGGTGGGCTATGGCTACACCTTC. Its translation: CASSLAWAGEWVGYGYTF.